The 19 T cell receptor beta chains listed next were all sequenced from one sample in a study of T cell repertoires in cytomegalovirus infection. TCRdb re-derived calls from the reads in MiXCR, one entry per CDR3 protein. The sample includes 60,000 to 75,000 distinct CDR3 sequences, more than 3% of them seen just once. Sequencing was carried out using PBMCs. The receptors originated from a human donor in good health (CMV status not recorded). Some clones in this sample may be carry-over from other donors' samples.

The chain couples TRBV7-2 to TRBJ1-5, with 9 bases fitting TRBD1. V dropped 1 base and J dropped 7; count of bases not matched to a gene: 5. The CDR3 consists of 15 residues. Per germline, CDR1 SGHTA and CDR2 FQGNSA. The CDR3 reads CASSLGRQGVQPQHF. DNA for the CDR3: TGTGCCAGCAGCTTAGGTCGACAGGGGGTCCAGCCCCAGCATTTT.

This clonotype was detected ten times or more. The rearrangement uses TRBV7-2 and TRBJ2-1; 7 bases are a match to TRBD1. Trimming cost V 5 bases and J 8 bases; bases outside gene matches: 6. The CDR3 runs 13 residues. Germline V gene data show CDR1 as SGHTA and CDR2 as FQGNSA. CDR3 nucleotide sequence: TGTGCCAGCAGCCTGACAGGGTGGGATGAGCAGTTCTTC. This encodes CASSLTGWDEQFF.

This clonotype occurred many times. The J gene is TRBJ2-7, the V gene TRBV7-8; D may be TRBD1 or TRBD2 (6 bases each). Germline V gene data show CDR1 as SGHVS and CDR2 as FQNEAQ. CDR3 length: 16 amino acids. V lost 5 bases and J lost 0, with 17 bases in between. Here the CDR3 DNA reads TGTGCCAGCAGCCCCGCCCAAGGGGGGTTCTCCTACGAGCAGTACTTC. Translation gives CASSPAQGGFSYEQYF. The full variable domain, in which reference TRBV7-8 and TRBJ2-7 provide the parts outside the CDR3, is GAGVSQSPRYKVAKRGQDVALRCDPISGHVSLFWYQQALGQGPEFLTYFQNEAQLDKSGLPSDRFFAERPEGSVSTLKIQRTQQEDSAVYLCASSPAQGGFSYEQYFGPGTRLTVT.

This clonotype was seen at least ten times. The CDR3 sequence is CASSPTDTQYF. In nucleotides, the CDR3 is TGTGCCAGCAGCCCCACAGATACGCAGTATTTT. V usage is TRBV7-2 and J usage is TRBJ2-3, with unresolved D. CDR1 is SGHTA, CDR2 FQGNSA, per germline. The CDR3 runs 11 residues. Trimming cost V 5 bases and J 2 bases, with 2 bases left between them.

This clonotype was seen many times. The chain links TRBV12-3 or TRBV12-4 to TRBJ1-3; D is unclear. This CDR3 has 14 residues. V shed 1 base and J shed 4 bases, with 8 bases lying between them. CDR3 DNA sequence: TGTGCCAGCAGTTTAGGAGGGCCCGGAAACACCATATATTTT. This sequence encodes CASSLGGPGNTIYF.

This clonotype was seen at least ten times. The genes are TRBV7-6 and TRBJ2-2, with 11 bases fitting TRBD2. V was pared by 5 bases and J by 5 bases, with 10 bases of the junction left unmatched. Germline V CDR1 and CDR2: SGHVS, FNYEAQ. The CDR3 spans 17 residues. CDR3 sequence: CASSPGGIAGGTGELFF. CDR3 nucleotide sequence: TGTGCCAGCAGCCCCGGCGGAATAGCGGGGGGGACCGGGGAGCTGTTTTTT.

This clonotype was counted only a few times. This chain joins TRBV12-3 or TRBV12-4 and TRBJ2-1, with TRBD1 as a possible D gene (5 bases). This CDR3 is 11 amino acids long. V was trimmed by 5 bases and J by 10 bases, leaving 9 bases between them. The CDR3 DNA follows: TGTGCCAGCAGTCCCCGGACAGAGCAGTTCTTC. Translating it yields CASSPRTEQFF.

V and J are TRBV7-2 and TRBJ1-1; D uncertain. Germline CDR1 is SGHTA and CDR2 is FQGNSA. With 6 bases removed from V and 0 bases from J, the gap between germline ends came to 17 bases. There are 16 residues in the CDR3. The CDR3 DNA reads TGTGCCAGCAGTGAAGGCCGAGGGCGGGTGAACACTGAAGCTTTCTTT. It is translated as CASSEGRGRVNTEAFF.

The table lists this clonotype with many counts. The rearrangement uses TRBV2 and TRBJ1-5; a possible D gene is TRBD1 (6 bases). The V gene's germline CDR1 is SNHLY and CDR2 FYNNEI. The germline V and J ends were trimmed by 4 bases and 6 bases, with 10 bases remaining between them. This CDR3 has 13 amino acids. This chain's CDR3 is CASSAQGTQPQHF. The CDR3 DNA sequence: TGTGCCAGCAGTGCTCAGGGGACTCAGCCCCAGCATTTT.

The table lists this clonotype with many counts. The CDR3 DNA is TGTGCCAGCAGCAAACCTACAGGGTGGGGCTACACCTTC. Protein sequence: CASSKPTGWGYTF. This chain joins TRBV7-2 and TRBJ1-2, with D perhaps matching TRBD1 (6 bases). Germline V gene lookup returns CDR1 SGHTA and CDR2 FQGNSA. The CDR3 extends over 13 amino acids. V lost 5 bases, J lost 8 bases, and 15 bases lay in between.

The table lists this clonotype with many counts. J is TRBJ2-1 and V is TRBV19; D is possibly TRBD2 (7 bases). The CDR3 consists of 15 residues. Trimming removed 1 base from V and 4 bases from J, with 11 bases in between. CDR1 and CDR2 from the germline V gene are LNHDA and SQIVND (reference sequence). CDR3 loop: CASSIGGGLYNEQFF. The DNA for the CDR3 is TGTGCCAGTAGTATAGGCGGGGGCTTATACAATGAGCAGTTCTTC.

This clonotype was detected ten times or more. The chain couples TRBV20-1 to TRBJ2-1; D remains ambiguous. Trimming took off 7 bases at V and 0 bases at J, with 19 bases between the two ends. The CDR3 runs to 16 residues. Germline V gives CDR1 DFQATT, CDR2 SNEGSKA (reference sequence). CDR3 in amino acids: CSVDKTTPSSYNEQFF. CDR3 bases: TGCAGTGTTGATAAAACGACCCCCAGCTCCTACAATGAGCAGTTCTTC.

This clonotype was detected many times. The genes are TRBV7-9 and TRBJ2-1; the D gene is possibly TRBD1 (6 bases). Germline V gives CDR1 SEHNR, CDR2 FQNEAQ (reference sequence). This CDR3 is 17 amino acids long. V was shortened by 5 bases and J by 4 bases, with 21 bases between the two germline ends. CDR3 DNA: TGTGCCAGCAGCATGCTTCCGGGACAAGGGATTTACAATGAGCAGTTCTTC. This sequence encodes CASSMLPGQGIYNEQFF. The variable domain in full, with the rest retrieved from reference TRBV7-9 and TRBJ2-1, is DTGVSQNPRHKITKRGQNVTFRCDPISEHNRLYWYRQTLGQGPEFLTYFQNEAQLEKSRLLSDRFSAERPKGSFSTLEIQRTEQGDSAMYLCASSMLPGQGIYNEQFFGPGTRLTVL.

This clonotype was counted many times. J is TRBJ2-3 and V is TRBV7-2, with 10 nucleotides matching TRBD2. Germline V gives CDR1 SGHTA, CDR2 FQGNSA. Trimming at V came to 5 bases and at J to 6 bases, leaving 8 bases not matched to a gene. This CDR3 comprises 15 residues. The CDR3, as DNA: TGTGCCAGCAGCGAAAGCGGGAGGGCCTTGGATACGCAGTATTTT. Protein product: CASSESGRALDTQYF. The full variable domain, completed using reference TRBV7-2 and TRBJ2-3, is GAGVSQSPSNKVTEKGKDVELRCDPISGHTALYWYRQSLGQGLEFLIYFQGNSAPDKSGLPSDRFSAERTGGSVSTLTIQRTQQEDSAVYLCASSESGRALDTQYFGPGTRLTVL.

This clonotype has a count of ten or more. The chain links TRBV7-2 to TRBJ2-1; D perhaps matches TRBD2 (5 bases). Per the germline V gene, CDR1 is SGHTA and CDR2 is FQGNSA. Trimming took 3 bases from V and 7 from J, leaving 10 bases between them. The CDR3 is 13 amino acids. CDR3 protein: CASSFRGPNEQFF. The DNA for the CDR3 is TGTGCCAGCAGCTTCCGCGGGCCTAATGAGCAGTTCTTC. Supplemented by reference TRBV7-2 and TRBJ2-1, the full variable domain reads GAGVSQSPSNKVTEKGKDVELRCDPISGHTALYWYRQSLGQGLEFLIYFQGNSAPDKSGLPSDRFSAERTGGSVSTLTIQRTQQEDSAVYLCASSFRGPNEQFFGPGTRLTVL.

This clonotype came up many times. The chain carries TRBV2 and TRBJ2-7; the D gene could be TRBD1 or TRBD2 (5 bases each). CDR3 length equals 13 residues. Per the germline V gene, CDR1 is SNHLY and CDR2 is FYNNEI. Trimming removed 6 bases from V and 2 bases from J, with 11 bases in between. The CDR3 loop is CASRSGPPYEQYF. In DNA form, the CDR3 reads TGTGCCAGCAGGTCGGGACCACCCTACGAGCAGTACTTC.

This clonotype was recorded many times. This chain joins TRBV11-2 and TRBJ2-3; 8 nucleotides match TRBD2. CDR1 and CDR2 (germline): SGHAT, FQNNGV. After removal of 3 bases from V and 6 bases from J, the junction contained 8 bases not matched to a gene. CDR3 length equals 15 residues. CDR3: CASSLFGGVSDTQYF. The CDR3 region has the DNA TGTGCCAGCAGCTTGTTCGGGGGGGTTTCCGATACGCAGTATTTT.

The table lists this clonotype with many counts. The chain couples TRBV12-3 or TRBV12-4 to TRBJ1-3; D not resolved. The V gene lost 7 bases and the J gene lost 4 bases, with 5 bases spanning the gap. This CDR3 contains 11 residues. CDR3 DNA sequence: TGTGCCAGCAAGAGCGGAAACACCATATATTTT. This codes for CASKSGNTIYF.

In its sample, this clonotype was seen many times. The CDR3 loop is CASSQDYSNQPQHF. CDR3 sequence (DNA): TGCGCCAGCAGCCAGGATTATAGCAATCAGCCCCAGCATTTT. J is TRBJ1-5 and V is TRBV4-3, with unresolved D. Germline CDR1 is LGHNA and CDR2 is YSLEER. This CDR3 comprises 14 residues. Between the trimmed V and J ends, which lost 3 bases and 0 bases, there was a span of 6 bases.